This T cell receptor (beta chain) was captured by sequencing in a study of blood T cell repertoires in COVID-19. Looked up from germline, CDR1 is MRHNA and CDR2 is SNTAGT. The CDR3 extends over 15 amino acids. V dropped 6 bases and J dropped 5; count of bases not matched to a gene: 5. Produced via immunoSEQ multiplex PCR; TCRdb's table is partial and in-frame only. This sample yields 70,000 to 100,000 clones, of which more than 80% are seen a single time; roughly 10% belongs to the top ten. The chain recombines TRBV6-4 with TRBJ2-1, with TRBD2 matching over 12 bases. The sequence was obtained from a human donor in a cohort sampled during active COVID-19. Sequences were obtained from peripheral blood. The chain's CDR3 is CASRSGLAGNNEQFF. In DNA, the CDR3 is TGTGCCAGCAGATCAGGACTAGCGGGGAACAATGAGCAGTTCTTC.